The clone carrying this T cell receptor (beta chain) was seen just once. This sample is part of a study of CD8+ T cells in alopecia areata. The CDR3 length is 13 residues. Trimming pared 1 base from V and 1 base from J, leaving 3 bases between. CDR1 is SNHLY and CDR2 is FYNNEI in the germline V gene. Treatment reported: oral pan-JAK inhibitor, 5-10 mg twice daily. Sequencing templates came from extracted RNA that was reverse transcribed into cDNA. Sequencing was performed with immunoSEQ multiplex PCR; in TCRdb, only in-frame clones are kept and a portion is missing. In the table there are around 270,000 clones, 55% to 70% of which are singletons.

This TCR was recovered from a human donor with alopecia areata. V gene TRBV2 combines with J gene TRBJ2-3; D unclear. Sequenced here: CD4+ T cells sorted from blood, sampled at week 24, from a patient treated with tofacitinib. The DNA for the CDR3 is TGTGCCAGCAGTGAAGGCCGCACAGATACGCAGTATTTT. Protein sequence: CASSEGRTDTQYF.